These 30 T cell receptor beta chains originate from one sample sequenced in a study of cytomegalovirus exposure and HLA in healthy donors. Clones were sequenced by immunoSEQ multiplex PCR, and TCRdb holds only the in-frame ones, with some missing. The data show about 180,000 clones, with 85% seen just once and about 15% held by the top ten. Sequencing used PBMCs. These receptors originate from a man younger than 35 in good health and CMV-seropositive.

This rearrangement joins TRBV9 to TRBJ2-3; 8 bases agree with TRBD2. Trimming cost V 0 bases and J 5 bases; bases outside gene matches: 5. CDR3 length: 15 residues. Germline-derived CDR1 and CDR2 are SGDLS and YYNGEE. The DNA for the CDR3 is TGTGCCAGCAGCGTAGAGCGGGGGAGAAAAGATACGCAGTATTTT. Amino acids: CASSVERGRKDTQYF.

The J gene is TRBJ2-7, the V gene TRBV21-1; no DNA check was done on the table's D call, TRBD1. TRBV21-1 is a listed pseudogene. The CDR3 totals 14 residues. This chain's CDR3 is CASSKSDSSYEQYF. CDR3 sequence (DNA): TGTGCCAGCAGCAAATCGGACAGCTCCTACGAGCAGTACTTC.

The DNA for the CDR3 is TGTGCCAGCAGTGATAGGGGGCTGAAGACCCAGTACTTC. It specifies CASSDRGLKTQYF. The V gene is TRBV6-1, the J gene TRBJ2-5; the match to TRBD1 covers 7 bases. V lost 3 bases, J lost 6 bases, and 4 bases stayed unmatched. The CDR3 is 13 amino acids. In germline, CDR1 is MNHNS, CDR2 SASEGT.

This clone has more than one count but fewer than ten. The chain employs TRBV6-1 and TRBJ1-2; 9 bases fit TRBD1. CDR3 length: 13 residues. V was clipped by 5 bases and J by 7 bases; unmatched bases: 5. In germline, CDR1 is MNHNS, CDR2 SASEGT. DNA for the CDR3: TGTGCCAGCAGTCAAACAGGGGGCTCTGGCTACACCTTC. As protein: CASSQTGGSGYTF.

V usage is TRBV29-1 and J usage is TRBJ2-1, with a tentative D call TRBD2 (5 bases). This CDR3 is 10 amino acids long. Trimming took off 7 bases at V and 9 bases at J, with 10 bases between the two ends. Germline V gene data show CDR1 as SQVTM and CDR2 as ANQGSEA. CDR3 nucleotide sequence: TGCAGCGCCAGTGAGGGTGAGCAGTTCTTC. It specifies CSASEGEQFF.

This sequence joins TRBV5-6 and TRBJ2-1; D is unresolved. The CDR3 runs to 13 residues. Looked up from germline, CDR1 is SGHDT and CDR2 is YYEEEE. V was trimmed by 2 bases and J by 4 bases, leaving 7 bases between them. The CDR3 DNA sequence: TGTGCCAGCAGCTTAACAGAATACAATGAGCAGTTCTTC. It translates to CASSLTEYNEQFF.

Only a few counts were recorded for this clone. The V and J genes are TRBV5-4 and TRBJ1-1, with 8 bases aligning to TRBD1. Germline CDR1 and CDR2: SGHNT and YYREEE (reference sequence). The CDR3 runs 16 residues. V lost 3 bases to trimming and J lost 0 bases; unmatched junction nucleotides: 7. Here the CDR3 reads CASSSGQGYMNTEAFF. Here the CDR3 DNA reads TGTGCCAGCAGCTCCGGACAGGGATACATGAACACTGAAGCTTTCTTT.

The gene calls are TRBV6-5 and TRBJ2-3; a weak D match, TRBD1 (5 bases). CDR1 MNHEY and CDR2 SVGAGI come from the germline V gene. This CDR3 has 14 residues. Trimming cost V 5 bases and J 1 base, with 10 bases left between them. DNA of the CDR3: TGTGCCAGCAGTCCTAGGACACGCACAGATACGCAGTATTTT. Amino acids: CASSPRTRTDTQYF.

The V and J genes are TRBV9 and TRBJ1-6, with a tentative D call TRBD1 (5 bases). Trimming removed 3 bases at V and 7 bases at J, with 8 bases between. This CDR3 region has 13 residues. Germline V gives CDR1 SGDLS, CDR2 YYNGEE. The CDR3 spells CASSGGANSPLHF. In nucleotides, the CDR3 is TGTGCCAGCAGCGGCGGGGCCAATTCACCCCTCCACTTT.

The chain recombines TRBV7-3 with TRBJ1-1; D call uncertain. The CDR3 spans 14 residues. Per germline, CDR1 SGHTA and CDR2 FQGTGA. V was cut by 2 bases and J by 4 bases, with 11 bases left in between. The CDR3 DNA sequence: TGTGCCAGCAGCTTAGATGGAGGTGGCACTGAAGCTTTCTTT. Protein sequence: CASSLDGGGTEAFF. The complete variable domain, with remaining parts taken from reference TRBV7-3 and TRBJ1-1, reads GAGVSQTPSNKVTEKGKYVELRCDPISGHTALYWYRQSLGQGPEFLIYFQGTGAADDSGLPNDRFFAVRPEGSVSTLKIQRTERGDSAVYLCASSLDGGGTEAFFGQGTRLTVV.

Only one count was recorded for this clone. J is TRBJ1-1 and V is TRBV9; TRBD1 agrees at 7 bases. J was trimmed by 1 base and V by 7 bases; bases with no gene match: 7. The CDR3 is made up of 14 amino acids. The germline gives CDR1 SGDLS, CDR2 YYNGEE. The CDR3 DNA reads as TGTGCCAGCGCCCCAGGGACAGCGAACACTGAAGCTTTCTTT. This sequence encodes CASAPGTANTEAFF.

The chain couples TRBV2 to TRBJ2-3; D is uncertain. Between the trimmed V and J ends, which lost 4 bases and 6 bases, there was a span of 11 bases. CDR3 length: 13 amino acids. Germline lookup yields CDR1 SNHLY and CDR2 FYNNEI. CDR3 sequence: CASSGRSADTQYF. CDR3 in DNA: TGTGCCAGCAGTGGTAGGAGCGCGGATACGCAGTATTTT.

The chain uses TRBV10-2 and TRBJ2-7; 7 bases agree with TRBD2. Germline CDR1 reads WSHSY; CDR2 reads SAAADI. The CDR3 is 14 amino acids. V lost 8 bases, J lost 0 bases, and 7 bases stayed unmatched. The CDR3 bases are TGCGCCAGCCGTCCCAGCGGGGACTCCTACGAGCAGTACTTC. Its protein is CASRPSGDSYEQYF.

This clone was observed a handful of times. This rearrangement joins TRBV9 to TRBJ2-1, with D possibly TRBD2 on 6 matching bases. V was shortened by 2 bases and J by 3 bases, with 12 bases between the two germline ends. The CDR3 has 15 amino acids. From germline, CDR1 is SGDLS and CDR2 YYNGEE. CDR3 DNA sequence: TGTGCCAGCAGCGTGACCGGGACTTTCTACAATGAGCAGTTCTTC. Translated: CASSVTGTFYNEQFF.

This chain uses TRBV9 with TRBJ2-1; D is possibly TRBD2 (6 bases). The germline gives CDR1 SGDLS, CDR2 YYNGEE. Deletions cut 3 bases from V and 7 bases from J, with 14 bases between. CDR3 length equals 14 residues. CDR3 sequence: CASSAPGTWNEQFF. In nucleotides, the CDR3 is TGTGCCAGCAGCGCCCCCGGGACTTGGAATGAGCAGTTCTTC.

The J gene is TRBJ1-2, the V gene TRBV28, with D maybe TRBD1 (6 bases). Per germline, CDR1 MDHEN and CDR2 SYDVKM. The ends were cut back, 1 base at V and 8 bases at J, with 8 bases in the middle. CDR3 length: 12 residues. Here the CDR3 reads CASSLSGEGYTF. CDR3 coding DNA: TGTGCCAGCAGTTTATCAGGGGAAGGCTACACCTTC.

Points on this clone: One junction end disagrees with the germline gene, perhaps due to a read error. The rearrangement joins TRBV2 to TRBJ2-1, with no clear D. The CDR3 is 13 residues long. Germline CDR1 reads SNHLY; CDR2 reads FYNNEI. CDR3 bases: TGTGCCAGCAGTGAGTCGGCGAGCAGGTCGCCGATCTTC. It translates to CASSESASRSPIF.

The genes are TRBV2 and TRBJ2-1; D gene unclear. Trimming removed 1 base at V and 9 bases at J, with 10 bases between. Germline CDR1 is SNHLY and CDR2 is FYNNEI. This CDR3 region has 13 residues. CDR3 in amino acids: CASSEETVGEQFF. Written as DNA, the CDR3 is TGTGCCAGCAGTGAAGAAACAGTCGGTGAGCAGTTCTTC.

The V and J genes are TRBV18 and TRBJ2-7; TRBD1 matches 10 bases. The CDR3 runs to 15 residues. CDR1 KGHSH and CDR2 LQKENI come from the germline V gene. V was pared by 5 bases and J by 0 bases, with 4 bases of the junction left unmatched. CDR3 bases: TGTGCCAGCTCAAAGGGACAGGGGCTCTCCTACGAGCAGTACTTC. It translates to CASSKGQGLSYEQYF.

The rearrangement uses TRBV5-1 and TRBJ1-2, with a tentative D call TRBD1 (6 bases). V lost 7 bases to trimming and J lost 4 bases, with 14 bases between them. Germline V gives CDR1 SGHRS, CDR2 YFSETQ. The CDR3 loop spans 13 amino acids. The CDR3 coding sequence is TGCGCCAGCTCACAGGGAACCTCCTATGGCTACACCTTC. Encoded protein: CASSQGTSYGYTF. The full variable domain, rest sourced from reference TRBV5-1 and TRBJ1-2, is KAGVTQTPRYLIKTRGQQVTLSCSPISGHRSVSWYQQTPGQGLQFLFEYFSETQRNKGNFPGRFSGRQFSNSRSEMNVSTLELGDSALYLCASSQGTSYGYTFGSGTRLTVV.

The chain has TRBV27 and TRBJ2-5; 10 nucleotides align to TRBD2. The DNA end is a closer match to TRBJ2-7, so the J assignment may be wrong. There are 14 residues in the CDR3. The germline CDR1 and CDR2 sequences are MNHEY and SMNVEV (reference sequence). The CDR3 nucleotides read TGTGCCAGCAGTTGGAGCGGGGGGGCCTACGAGCAGTACTTC. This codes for CASSWSGGAYEQYF.

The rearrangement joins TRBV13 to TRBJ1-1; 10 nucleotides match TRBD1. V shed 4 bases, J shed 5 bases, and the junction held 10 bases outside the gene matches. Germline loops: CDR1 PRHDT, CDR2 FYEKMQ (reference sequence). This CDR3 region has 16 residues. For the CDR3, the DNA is TGTGCCAGCAGCTCAACACGACAGGGGGCAAGGACTGAAGCTTTCTTT. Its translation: CASSSTRQGARTEAFF.

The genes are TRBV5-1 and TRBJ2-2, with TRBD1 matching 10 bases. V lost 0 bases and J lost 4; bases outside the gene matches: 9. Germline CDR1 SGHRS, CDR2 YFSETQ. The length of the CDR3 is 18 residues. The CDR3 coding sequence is TGCGCCAGCAGCTTGGCAGGGGACAGGGGAGTGGTCACCGGGGAGCTGTTTTTT. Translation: CASSLAGDRGVVTGELFF.

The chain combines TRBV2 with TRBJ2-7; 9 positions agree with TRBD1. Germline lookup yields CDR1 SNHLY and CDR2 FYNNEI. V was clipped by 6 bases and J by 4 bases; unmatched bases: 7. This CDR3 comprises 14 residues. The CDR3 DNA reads TGTGCCAGCAGCGAACAGGGGGCAGAGTACGAGCAGTACTTC. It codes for CASSEQGAEYEQYF.

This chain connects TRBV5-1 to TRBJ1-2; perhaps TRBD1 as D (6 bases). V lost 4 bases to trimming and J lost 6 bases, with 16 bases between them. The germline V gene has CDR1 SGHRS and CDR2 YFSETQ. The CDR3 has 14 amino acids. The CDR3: CASSRAGADDGYTF. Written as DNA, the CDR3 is TGCGCCAGCAGCCGGGCGGGGGCTGACGATGGCTACACCTTC.

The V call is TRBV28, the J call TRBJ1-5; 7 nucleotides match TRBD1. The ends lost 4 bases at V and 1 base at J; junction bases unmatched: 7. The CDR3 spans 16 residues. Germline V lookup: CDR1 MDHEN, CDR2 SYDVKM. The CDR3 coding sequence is TGTGCCAGCAGTTCTTCCGGGACAGCGAGCAATCAGCCCCAGCATTTT. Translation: CASSSSGTASNQPQHF.

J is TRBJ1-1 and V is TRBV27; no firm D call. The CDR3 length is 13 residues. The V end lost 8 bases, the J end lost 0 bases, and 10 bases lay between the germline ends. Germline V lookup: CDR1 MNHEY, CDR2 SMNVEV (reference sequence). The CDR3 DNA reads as TGTGCCAGCGCACAAGTAATGAACACTGAAGCTTTCTTT. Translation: CASAQVMNTEAFF.

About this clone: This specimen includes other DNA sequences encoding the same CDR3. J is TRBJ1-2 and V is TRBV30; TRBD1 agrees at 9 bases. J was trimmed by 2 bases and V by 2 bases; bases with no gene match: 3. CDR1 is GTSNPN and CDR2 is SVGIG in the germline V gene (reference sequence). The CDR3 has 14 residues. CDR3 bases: TGTGCCTGGAGTTCGACAGGGGGGAACTATGGCTACACCTTC. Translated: CAWSSTGGNYGYTF.

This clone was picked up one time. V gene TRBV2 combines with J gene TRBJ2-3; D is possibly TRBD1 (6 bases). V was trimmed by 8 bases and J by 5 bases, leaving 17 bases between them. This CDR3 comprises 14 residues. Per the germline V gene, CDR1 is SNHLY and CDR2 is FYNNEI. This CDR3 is CASRLQGFGDTQYF. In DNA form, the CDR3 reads TGTGCCAGCCGATTACAGGGATTTGGAGATACGCAGTATTTT.

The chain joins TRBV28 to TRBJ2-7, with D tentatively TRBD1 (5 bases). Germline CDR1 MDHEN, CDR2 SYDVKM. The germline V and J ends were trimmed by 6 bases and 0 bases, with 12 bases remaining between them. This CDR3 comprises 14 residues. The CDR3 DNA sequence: TGTGCCAGCAGCCTCGGACACAGCTCCTACGAGCAGTACTTC. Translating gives CASSLGHSSYEQYF.